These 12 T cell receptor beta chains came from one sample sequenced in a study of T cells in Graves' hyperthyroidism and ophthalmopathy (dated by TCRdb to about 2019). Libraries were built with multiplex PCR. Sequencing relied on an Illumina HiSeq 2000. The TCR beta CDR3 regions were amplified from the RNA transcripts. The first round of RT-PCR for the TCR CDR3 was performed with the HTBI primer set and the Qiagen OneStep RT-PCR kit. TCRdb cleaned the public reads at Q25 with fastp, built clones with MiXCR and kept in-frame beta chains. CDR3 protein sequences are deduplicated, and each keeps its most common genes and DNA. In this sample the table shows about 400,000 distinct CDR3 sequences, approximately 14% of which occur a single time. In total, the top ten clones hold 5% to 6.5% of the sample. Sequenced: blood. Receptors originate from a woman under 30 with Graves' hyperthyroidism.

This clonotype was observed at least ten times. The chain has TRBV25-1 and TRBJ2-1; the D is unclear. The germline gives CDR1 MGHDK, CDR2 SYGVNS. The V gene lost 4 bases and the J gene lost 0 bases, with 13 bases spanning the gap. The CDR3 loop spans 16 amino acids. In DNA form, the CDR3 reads TGTGCCAGCAGTGCATCGACACCGAGCTCCTACAATGAGCAGTTCTTC. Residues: CASSASTPSSYNEQFF.

This chain's CDR3 is CASSDRAGYNEQFF. DNA of the CDR3: TGTGCCAGCAGTGACAGGGCGGGGTACAATGAGCAGTTCTTC. The genes are TRBV2 and TRBJ2-1, with TRBD2 as a possible D gene (6 bases). The CDR3 loop spans 14 amino acids. Germline loops: CDR1 SNHLY, CDR2 FYNNEI. V was pared by 3 bases and J by 4 bases, with 10 bases between.

In DNA form, the CDR3 reads TGTGCCAGCAGGCTTGGCGGGCCCACAGAGACCCAGTACTTC. It is translated as CASRLGGPTETQYF. The chain employs TRBV7-9 and TRBJ2-5; TRBD2 is a possible D gene (5 bases). V lost 6 bases to trimming and J lost 4 bases, with 15 bases between them. CDR3 length: 14 amino acids. Looked up from germline, CDR1 is SEHNR and CDR2 is FQNEAQ (reference sequence).

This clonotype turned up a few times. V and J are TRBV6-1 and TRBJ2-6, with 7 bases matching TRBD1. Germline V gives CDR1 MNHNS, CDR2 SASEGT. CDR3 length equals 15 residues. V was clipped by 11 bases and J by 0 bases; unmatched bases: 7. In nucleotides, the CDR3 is TGTGCCGGTCGACAGGGATTCTCTGGGGCCAACGTCCTGACTTTC. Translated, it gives CAGRQGFSGANVLTF.

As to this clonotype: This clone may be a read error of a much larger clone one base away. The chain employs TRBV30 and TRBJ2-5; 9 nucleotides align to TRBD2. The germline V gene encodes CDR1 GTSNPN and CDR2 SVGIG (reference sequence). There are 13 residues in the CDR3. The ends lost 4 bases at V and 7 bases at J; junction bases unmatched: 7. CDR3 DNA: TGTGCCTGGAAGCGGGAGGTAGGGGGGACCCAGTACTTC. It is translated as CAWKREVGGTQYF.

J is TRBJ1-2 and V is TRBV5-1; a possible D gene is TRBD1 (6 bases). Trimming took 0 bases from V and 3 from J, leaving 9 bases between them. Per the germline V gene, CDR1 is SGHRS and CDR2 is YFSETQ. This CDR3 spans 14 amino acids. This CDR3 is CASSLAGADYGYTF. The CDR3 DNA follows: TGCGCCAGCAGCTTGGCGGGGGCTGACTATGGCTACACCTTC.

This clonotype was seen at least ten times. CDR3 coding DNA: TGTGCCACCAGTGTAGGGGACAGGGTGGCTGAAGCTTTCTTT. The encoded protein is CATSVGDRVAEAFF. The chain joins TRBV24-1 to TRBJ1-1; 9 bases are a match to TRBD1. The CDR3 contains 14 residues. After removal of 5 bases from V and 6 bases from J, the junction contained 6 bases not matched to a gene. Germline V gene sequence: CDR1 KGHDR, CDR2 SFDVKD.

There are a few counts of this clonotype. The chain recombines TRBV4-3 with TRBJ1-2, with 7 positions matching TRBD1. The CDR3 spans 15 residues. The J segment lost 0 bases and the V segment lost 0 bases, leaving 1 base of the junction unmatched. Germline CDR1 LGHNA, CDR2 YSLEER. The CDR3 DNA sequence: TGCGCCAGCAGCCAAGAAACAGGGGCTAACTATGGCTACACCTTC. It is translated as CASSQETGANYGYTF.

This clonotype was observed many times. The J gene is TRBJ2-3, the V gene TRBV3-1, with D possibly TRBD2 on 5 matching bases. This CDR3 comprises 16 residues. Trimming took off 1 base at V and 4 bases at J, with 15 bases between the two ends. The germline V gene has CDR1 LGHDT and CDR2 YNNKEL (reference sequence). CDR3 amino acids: CASSQALEWRADTQYF. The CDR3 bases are TGTGCCAGCAGCCAAGCACTAGAATGGCGGGCAGATACGCAGTATTTT.

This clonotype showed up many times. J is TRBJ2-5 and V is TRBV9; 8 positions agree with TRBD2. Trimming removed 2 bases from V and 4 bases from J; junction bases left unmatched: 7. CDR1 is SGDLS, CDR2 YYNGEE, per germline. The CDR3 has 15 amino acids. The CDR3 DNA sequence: TGTGCCAGCAGCGTGAGTAGCGGGACCTTAGAGACCCAGTACTTC. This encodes CASSVSSGTLETQYF.

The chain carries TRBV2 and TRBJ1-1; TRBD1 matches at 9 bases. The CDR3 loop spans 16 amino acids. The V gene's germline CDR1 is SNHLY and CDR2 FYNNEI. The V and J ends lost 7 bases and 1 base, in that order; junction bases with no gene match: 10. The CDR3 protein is CASTWGQGEGNTEAFF. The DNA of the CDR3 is TGTGCCAGCACCTGGGGACAGGGTGAGGGGAACACTGAAGCTTTCTTT. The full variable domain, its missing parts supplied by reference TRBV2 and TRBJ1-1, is EPEVTQTPSHQVTQMGQEVILRCVPISNHLYFYWYRQILGQKVEFLVSFYNNEISEKSEIFDDQFSVERPDGSNFTLKIRSTKLEDSAMYFCASTWGQGEGNTEAFFGQGTRLTVV.

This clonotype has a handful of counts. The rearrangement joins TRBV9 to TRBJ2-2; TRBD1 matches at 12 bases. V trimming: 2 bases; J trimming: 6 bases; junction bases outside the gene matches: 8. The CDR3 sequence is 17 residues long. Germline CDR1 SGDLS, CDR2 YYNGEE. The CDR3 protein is CASSVPRDRGLAGELFF. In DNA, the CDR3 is TGTGCCAGCAGCGTCCCCCGGGACAGGGGGCTTGCCGGGGAGCTGTTTTTT.